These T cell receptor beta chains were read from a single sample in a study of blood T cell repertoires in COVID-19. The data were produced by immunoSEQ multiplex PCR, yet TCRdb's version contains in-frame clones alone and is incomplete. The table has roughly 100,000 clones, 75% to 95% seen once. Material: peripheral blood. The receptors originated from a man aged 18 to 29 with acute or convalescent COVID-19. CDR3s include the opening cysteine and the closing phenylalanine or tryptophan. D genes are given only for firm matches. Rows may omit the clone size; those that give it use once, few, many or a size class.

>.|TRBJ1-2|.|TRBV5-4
CASSVGSQGFSYGYTF
TGTGCCAGCAGCGTCGGTTCTCAGGGGTTTAGCTATGGCTACACCTTC
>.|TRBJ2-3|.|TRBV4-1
CASSQEYFDTQYF
TGCGCCAGCAGCCAAGAGTATTTTGATACGCAGTATTTT
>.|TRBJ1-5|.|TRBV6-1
CASSDRSSNQPQHF
TGTGCCAGCAGTGATAGAAGTAGCAATCAGCCCCAGCATTTT
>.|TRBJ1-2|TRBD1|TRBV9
CASSGPQGAGGYTF
TGTGCCAGCAGCGGCCCACAGGGGGCAGGTGGCTACACCTTC
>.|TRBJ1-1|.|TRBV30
CAWSGDWGTEAFF
TGTGCCTGGAGTGGGGACTGGGGCACTGAAGCTTTCTTT
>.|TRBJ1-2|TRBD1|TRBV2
CASTSDPGGFGYTF
TGTGCCAGCACTTCCGACCCAGGGGGATTTGGCTACACCTTC
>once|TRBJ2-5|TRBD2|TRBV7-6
CASSLFGTSGETQYF
TGTGCCAGCAGCTTGTTTGGGACTAGCGGGGAGACCCAGTACTTC
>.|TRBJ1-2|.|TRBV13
CASSSLLRGSDGYTF
TGTGCCAGCAGCTCCCTTTTGAGAGGGAGCGATGGCTACACCTTC
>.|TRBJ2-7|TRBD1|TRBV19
CASSTAWDRVYEQYF
TGTGCCAGTAGCACTGCCTGGGACAGGGTTTACGAGCAGTACTTC
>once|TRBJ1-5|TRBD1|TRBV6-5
CASHRSDRENQPQHF
TGTGCCAGCCACCGATCCGACAGGGAGAATCAGCCCCAGCATTTT
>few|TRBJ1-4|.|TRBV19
CASSPDSYNEKLFF
TGTGCCAGTAGCCCGGACAGTTATAATGAAAAACTGTTTTTT
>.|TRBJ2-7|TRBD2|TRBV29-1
CSVTSGVNYEQYF
TGCAGCGTGACTAGCGGGGTGAACTACGAGCAGTACTTC
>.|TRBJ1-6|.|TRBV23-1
CASSHPLTGNSPLHF
TGCGCCAGCAGTCACCCCCTTACGGGTAATTCACCCCTCCACTTT
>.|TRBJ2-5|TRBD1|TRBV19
CASSSGTGIQETQYF
TGTGCCAGTAGCTCCGGGACAGGCATCCAAGAGACCCAGTACTTC
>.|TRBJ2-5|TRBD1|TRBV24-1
CATQPGGSTQETQYF
TGTGCCACCCAACCAGGGGGCTCCACCCAAGAGACCCAGTACTTC
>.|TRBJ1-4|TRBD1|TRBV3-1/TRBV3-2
CASSLRTGGKEKLFF
TGTGCCAGCAGCCTGAGGACAGGGGGAAAAGAAAAACTGTTTTTT
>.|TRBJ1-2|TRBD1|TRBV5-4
CASSSPGGVGYTF
TGTGCCAGCAGCTCCCCAGGGGGCGTAGGCTACACCTTC
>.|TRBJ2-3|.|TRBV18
CASSPRERTDTQYF
TGTGCCAGCTCACCCCGCGAAAGAACAGATACGCAGTATTTT
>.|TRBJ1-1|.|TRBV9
CASSESNTEAFF
TGTGCCAGCAGCGAATCTAACACTGAAGCTTTCTTT
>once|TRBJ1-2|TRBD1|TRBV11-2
CASSYRTGEFDGYTF
TGTGCCAGCAGCTACCGGACAGGGGAATTCGATGGCTACACCTTC
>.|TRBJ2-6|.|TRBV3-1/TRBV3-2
CASSQDLGAGAGANVLTF
TGTGCCAGCAGCCAAGATCTGGGGGCGGGGGCTGGGGCCAACGTCCTGACTTTC
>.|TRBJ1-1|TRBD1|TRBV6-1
CASSAGTGPFMNTEAFF
TGTGCCAGCAGTGCGGGGACAGGGCCTTTTATGAACACTGAAGCTTTCTTT
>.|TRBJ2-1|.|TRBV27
CASKTGGSYNEQFF
TGTGCCAGCAAGACAGGTGGCTCCTACAATGAGCAGTTCTTC
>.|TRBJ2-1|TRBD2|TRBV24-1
CATTDSRLAGRKGDEQFF
TGTGCCACCACGGACAGCAGACTAGCGGGGCGAAAAGGCGATGAGCAGTTCTTC
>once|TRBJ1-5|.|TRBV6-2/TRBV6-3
CASSSDRYSNQPQHF
TGTGCCAGCAGTTCCGACAGATATAGCAATCAGCCCCAGCATTTT
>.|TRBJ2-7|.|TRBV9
CASSTTGKPYEQYF
TGTGCCAGCAGCACCACAGGGAAACCCTACGAGCAGTACTTC
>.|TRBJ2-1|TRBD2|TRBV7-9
CASSSGLAGYNEQFF
TGTGCCAGCAGCTCAGGGCTAGCGGGATACAATGAGCAGTTCTTC
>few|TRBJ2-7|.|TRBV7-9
CASSRSYYEQYF
TGTGCCAGCAGCCGTTCTTACTACGAGCAGTACTTC
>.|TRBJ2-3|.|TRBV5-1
CASSSSGLTDTQYF
TGCGCCAGCAGCTCATCGGGGTTAACAGATACGCAGTATTTT
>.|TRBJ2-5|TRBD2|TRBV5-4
CASSLELAGVRETQYF
TGTGCCAGCAGCTTGGAACTAGCGGGAGTCAGAGAGACCCAGTACTTC
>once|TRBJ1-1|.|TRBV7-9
CASSLPGDTEAFF
TGTGCCAGCAGCTTACCAGGGGACACTGAAGCTTTCTTT